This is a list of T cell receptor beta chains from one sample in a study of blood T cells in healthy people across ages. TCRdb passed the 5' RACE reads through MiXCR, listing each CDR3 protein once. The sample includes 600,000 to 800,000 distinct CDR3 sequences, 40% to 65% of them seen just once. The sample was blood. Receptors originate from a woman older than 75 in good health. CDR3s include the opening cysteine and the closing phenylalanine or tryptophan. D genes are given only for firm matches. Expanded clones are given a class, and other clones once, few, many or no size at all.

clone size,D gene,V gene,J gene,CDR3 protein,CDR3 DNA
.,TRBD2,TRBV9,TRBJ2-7,CASSVAASGAYEQYF,TGTGCCAGCAGCGTAGCGGCTAGCGGGGCCTACGAGCAGTACTTC
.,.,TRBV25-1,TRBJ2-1,CASSEGWGNEQFF,TGTGCCAGCAGTGAAGGGTGGGGGAATGAGCAGTTCTTC
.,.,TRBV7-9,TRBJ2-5,CASSAHYASMQETQYF,TGTGCCAGCAGCGCCCATTACGCCAGCATGCAAGAGACCCAGTACTTC
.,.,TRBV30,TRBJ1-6,CAWSVRRSGVSPLHF,TGTGCCTGGAGTGTACGGAGGTCAGGGGTATCACCCCTCCACTTT
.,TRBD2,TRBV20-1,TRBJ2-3,CSARDSARLAGALSSTDTRYF,TGCAGTGCTAGAGATTCGGCTAGACTAGCGGGGGCCTTGTCTAGCACAGATACGCGGTATTTT
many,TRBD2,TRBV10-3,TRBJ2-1,CAISAVGLAGGVPNEQFF,TGTGCCATCAGTGCCGTTGGCCTAGCGGGAGGGGTACCCAATGAGCAGTTCTTC
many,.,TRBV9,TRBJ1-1,CASSVDGYTEAFF,TGTGCCAGCAGCGTGGACGGTTACACTGAAGCTTTCTTT
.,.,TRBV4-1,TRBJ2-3,CASSQAFTDTQYF,TGCGCCAGCAGCCAGGCGTTCACAGATACGCAGTATTTT
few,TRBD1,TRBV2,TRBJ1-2,CASSQTGVGGGYTF,TGTGCCAGCAGTCAGACAGGGGTCGGAGGAGGCTACACCTTC
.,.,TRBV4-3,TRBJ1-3,CASSQGGSYSGNTIYF,TGCGCCAGCAGCCAAGGGGGCAGCTACTCTGGAAACACCATATATTTT
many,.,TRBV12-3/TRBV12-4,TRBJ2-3,CASSPQVLRTDTQYF,TGTGCCAGCAGTCCACAGGTCCTCCGCACAGATACGCAGTATTTT
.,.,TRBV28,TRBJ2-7,CASSLSPSSYEQYF,TGTGCCAGCAGTTTATCCCCGAGCTCCTACGAGCAGTACTTC
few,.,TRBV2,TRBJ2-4,CASSELLGIQYF,TGTGCCAGCAGTGAATTACTGGGGATTCAGTACTTC
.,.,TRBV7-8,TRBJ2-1,CASSLSGNYNEQFF,TGTGCCAGCAGCTTATCGGGGAACTACAATGAGCAGTTCTTC
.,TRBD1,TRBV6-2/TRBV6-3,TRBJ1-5,CASSKSPGQTPNQPQHF,TGTGCCAGCAGTAAATCTCCGGGACAGACTCCGAATCAGCCCCAGCATTTT
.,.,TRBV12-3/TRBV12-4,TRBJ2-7,CASTITAAGEQYF,TGTGCCAGCACTATCACAGCCGCCGGCGAGCAGTACTTC
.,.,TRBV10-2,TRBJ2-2,CASMSAGYTNTGELFF,TGCGCCAGCATGTCTGCAGGGTATACGAACACCGGGGAGCTGTTTTTT
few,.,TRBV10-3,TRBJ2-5,CAISESRLAEGRETQYF,TGTGCCATCAGTGAGTCCCGATTAGCGGAGGGAAGAGAGACCCAGTACTTC
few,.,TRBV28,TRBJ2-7,CASSFSQSSGSYEQYF,TGTGCCAGCAGTTTCAGTCAGTCGTCTGGATCCTACGAGCAGTACTTC
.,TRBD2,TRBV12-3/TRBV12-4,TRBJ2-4,CASSLAGGTKNIQYF,TGTGCCAGCAGTTTAGCGGGAGGGACCAAAAACATTCAGTACTTC
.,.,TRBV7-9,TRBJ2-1,CASSPLLSSYNERFF,TGTGCCAGCAGCCCACTCTTGAGCTCCTACAATGAGCGGTTCTTC
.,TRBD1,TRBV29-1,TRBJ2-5,CSVETQGSETQYF,TGCAGCGTTGAGACACAGGGGTCGGAGACCCAGTACTTC
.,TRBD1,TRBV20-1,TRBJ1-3,CSARKTGSGNTIYF,TGCAGTGCTCGCAAGACAGGGTCTGGAAACACCATATATTTT